This T cell receptor beta chain was sequenced in a study of regulatory T cells in long-lasting Graves disease. Study information: Persistence in Graves' disease required over 5 years of antithyroid drugs plus positive TSH receptor antibodies.

This sample's time point: persistent/refractory GD, antithyroid drugs over 5 years with positive TRAb. PBMC-extracted RNA yielded the TCR library. In its sample, this clonotype was seen a few times. HTBI primers from iRepertoire and Arm-PCR of CDR3 regions yielded the TCR beta libraries. TCRdb processed the multiplex PCR reads anew with MiXCR; each CDR3 protein has one entry. Here the sample spans roughly 360,000 distinct CDR3 sequences, about 23% being singletons. The CDR3 length is 13 residues. Germline V gene lookup returns CDR1 MNHEY and CDR2 SMNVEV (reference sequence). Trimming removed 3 bases at V and 7 bases at J, with 10 bases between.

The chain joins TRBV27 to TRBJ2-1; tentatively, D is TRBD1 (6 bases). The material was peripheral blood mononuclear cells (PBMCs), obtained when the disease was refractory, from a patient treated with antithyroid drugs. This receptor was identified in a woman between 40 and 50 years old with Graves disease. The CDR3 DNA follows: TGTGCCAGCAGTTTTCGGGACATTAATGAGCAGTTCTTC. It specifies CASSFRDINEQFF.